This section outlines one T cell receptor beta chain sequence together with its context. The table lists this clonotype with many counts. This clone's antigen is unknown. No base quality values were provided; no much bigger clone lies one nucleotide off. At the junction V is shortened by 1 base and J by 0 bases; bases outside the gene matches: 2. The germline V gene encodes CDR1 LGHNA and CDR2 YSLEER. The CDR3, from cysteine to phenylalanine, totals 15 residues. The entry retains the CDR3 DNA only, 45 bases that are in frame from base 1. This sample was taken from a study of response to subunit inactivated influenza vaccine (dated by TCRdb to 2017 to 2018). As for the study more broadly: To follow how T cells responded to a trivalent subunit inactivated influenza vaccine, the researchers relied on deep quantitative profiling of the T cell receptor repertoire. Overall results and qualifications from the work: According to the authors, only a limited number of new T cells may be recruited by each seasonal influenza vaccination.

Libraries came from RT-PCR. This sample was sequenced with an Illumina HiSeq 2500. The raw public reads went through TCRdb reprocessing: fastp at Q25, MiXCR clone calling, in-frame beta chains kept. Entries are consolidated by CDR3 protein sequence, retaining the most common genes and DNA. This sample gives more than 150,000 distinct CDR3 sequences in total; 9.2% of them show up just once. The ten largest clones represent 11% of the sample. The input for sequencing was non-naive T cells sorted from PBMCs, taken on the day of vaccination. Reading the label with the study, this specimen's cell subset or site is: memory T cell fraction. This sequence originates from a man aged 45-65 years who received an inactivated influenza vaccine. Donor details come from another sample of the same person, matched by shared clones. Recombination connected TRBV4-3 to TRBJ1-2, with TRBD1 identical over 7 junction bases. DNA sequence: TGCGCCAGCAGCCAAGGACAGGGTACTAACTATGGCTACACCTTC. Its amino acids are CASSQGQGTNYGYTF.